Below are 23 T cell receptor beta chains sequenced from a single sample in a study of neurological immune-mediated disorders. TCRdb reprocessed the 5' RACE reads via MiXCR and lists one record per CDR3 protein. The sample has about 59,000 distinct CDR3 sequences; around 24% are singletons. Sample time point: technical triplicate 2. The sequenced sample consisted of PBMCs. These receptor sequences come from a man aged 60-69 years with HTLV-1-associated myelopathy (HAM/TSP).

This clonotype was recorded at least ten times. The rearrangement joins TRBV5-1 to TRBJ2-3; TRBD1 is a possible D gene (6 bases). The germline V gene has CDR1 SGHRS and CDR2 YFSETQ. With 3 bases removed from V and 9 bases from J, the gap between germline ends came to 14 bases. This CDR3 has 13 amino acids. The CDR3 region is CASSWELQGTQYF. The CDR3 DNA reads TGCGCCAGCAGCTGGGAGCTACAGGGAACGCAGTATTTT.

The chain uses TRBV5-6 and TRBJ1-1, with TRBD1 identical over 7 bases. Germline trimming cut 4 bases from V and 3 bases from J; bases unmatched to any gene: 12. The CDR3 loop spans 16 amino acids. Germline-derived CDR1 and CDR2 are SGHDT and YYEEEE. CDR3 protein: CASSAGTARGDTEAFF. The CDR3 DNA reads as TGTGCCAGCAGCGCCGGGACAGCCCGGGGTGACACTGAAGCTTTCTTT.

Note on this clonotype: Compared with germline, one end of the junction differs, possibly owing to a read error. The CDR3 is CASRLAGADEQYF. The CDR3 nucleotides are TGTGCCAGCAGGTTAGCGGGAGCCGACGAGCAGTACTTC. V and J are TRBV12-3 or TRBV12-4 and TRBJ2-7; 9 nucleotides line up with TRBD2. The length of the CDR3 is 13 residues.

V gene TRBV12-3 or TRBV12-4 combines with J gene TRBJ2-7; a weak D match, TRBD2 (5 bases). The CDR3 is 15 amino acids. The germline V and J ends were trimmed by 6 bases and 3 bases, with 18 bases remaining between them. The CDR3 protein is CASSPEAAHYYEQYF. The CDR3 DNA reads as TGTGCCAGCAGCCCAGAAGCGGCCCACTACTACGAGCAGTACTTC.

The gene calls are TRBV7-9 and TRBJ2-7; 10 bases match TRBD2. CDR1 SEHNR and CDR2 FQNEAQ come from the germline V gene (reference sequence). The CDR3 length is 14 residues. The V segment lost 5 bases and the J segment 9 bases; nucleotides outside the gene matches: 10. The CDR3 loop reads CASSPSGRVAGQYF. CDR3 nucleotide sequence: TGTGCCAGCAGCCCTAGCGGGAGAGTCGCGGGGCAGTACTTC.

This clonotype was picked up many times. This chain uses TRBV5-1 with TRBJ1-1; D might be TRBD1 (5 bases). The germline V and J ends were trimmed by 4 bases and 1 base, with 8 bases remaining between them. There are 13 residues in the CDR3. Germline loops: CDR1 SGHRS, CDR2 YFSETQ. CDR3 residues: CASSTTGNTEAFF. CDR3 DNA: TGCGCCAGCAGCACCACAGGGAACACTGAAGCTTTCTTT.

This clonotype showed up many times. This chain links TRBV5-1 with TRBJ2-1, with D uncertain. This CDR3 comprises 12 residues. V shed 4 bases and J shed 9 bases, with 11 bases lying between them. Germline values: CDR1 SGHRS, CDR2 YFSETQ. CDR3 residues: CASSENLSEQFF. The CDR3 DNA is TGCGCCAGCAGCGAGAACCTTAGTGAGCAGTTCTTC.

This clonotype was counted ten times or more. The rearrangement uses TRBV20-1 and TRBJ1-3, with D uncertain. The V gene lost 3 bases and the J gene lost 2 bases, with 17 bases spanning the gap. CDR1 DFQATT and CDR2 SNEGSKA come from the germline V gene (reference sequence). The CDR3 totals 16 residues. CDR3 in DNA: TGCAGTGCTAGTGCGGGTGGAGAAGGAGCTGGAAACACCATATATTTT. Protein sequence: CSASAGGEGAGNTIYF.

This clonotype was seen ten or more times. The chain employs TRBV6-5 and TRBJ2-7, with TRBD2 matching over 13 bases. V shed 0 bases and J 4 bases; nucleotides not matched to a gene: 6. The CDR3 has 17 amino acids. Per the germline V gene, CDR1 is MNHEY and CDR2 is SVGAGI. The CDR3 DNA is TGTGCCAGCAGTTACTCGGCACTAGCGGGAGGGGGGTACGAGCAGTACTTC. Translated: CASSYSALAGGGYEQYF.

The J gene is TRBJ2-2, the V gene TRBV10-3; 9 bases match TRBD2. Germline CDR1 and CDR2: ENHRY and SYGVKD. There are 16 residues in the CDR3. After removal of 0 bases from V and 3 bases from J, the junction contained 2 bases not matched to a gene. CDR3 coding DNA: TGTGCCATCAGTGAGTCCGGCGGGAGGGACACCGGGGAGCTGTTTTTT. This translates into CAISESGGRDTGELFF.

The table lists this clonotype with many counts. This chain uses TRBV29-1 with TRBJ2-7, with D possibly matching TRBD2 (6 bases). This CDR3 region has 12 residues. CDR1 SQVTM and CDR2 ANQGSEA come from the germline V gene. V lost 4 bases to trimming and J lost 2 bases, with 9 bases between them. In nucleotides, the CDR3 is TGCAGCGTTGGGGGGGAACCCTACGAGCAGTACTTC. Its protein product is CSVGGEPYEQYF.

The sample holds many counts of this clonotype. V is TRBV12-3 or TRBV12-4 and J is TRBJ2-2, with D perhaps TRBD1 or TRBD2 (5 bases each). The CDR3 has 13 residues. V gave up 11 bases and J gave up 3 bases, with 13 bases separating them. The CDR3, as DNA: TGTGCCGGCCGGACGGGGCACACCGGGGAGCTGTTTTTT. It codes for CAGRTGHTGELFF.

As for this clonotype: A read error may explain this, as a much larger clone is one base away. This sequence joins TRBV5-1 and TRBJ2-6; no reliable D call. Germline loops: CDR1 SGHRS, CDR2 YFSETQ. This CDR3 spans 15 amino acids. The CDR3 nucleotides are TGCGCCAGCAGCTGGCAGACCTCTGGGGTCAACGTCCTGACTTTC. Its translation is CASSWQTSGVNVLTF.

This clonotype was counted only a few times. It may be a read error: a sequence one base away is much more abundant. The rearrangement links TRBV9 to TRBJ1-5, with 8 bases fitting TRBD1. CDR3 length: 15 amino acids. CDR1 and CDR2 (germline): SGDLS, YYNGEE. The CDR3 protein is CVSSKQGALNQPQHF. The CDR3 coding sequence is TGTGTCAGCAGCAAGCAGGGGGCGCTGAATCAGCCCCAGCATTTT.

This clonotype was counted many times. V usage is TRBV7-2 and J usage is TRBJ2-1; the D call may be TRBD1 or TRBD2 (5 bases each). CDR1 and CDR2 (germline): SGHTA, FQGNSA. CDR3 length equals 15 residues. Trimming shortened V by 6 bases and J by 5 bases, and 17 bases separated the two germline ends. The CDR3 bases are TGTGCCAGCAGGGTTCCGGGACCACAAGACAATGAGCAGTTCTTC. It encodes CASRVPGPQDNEQFF. The full variable domain, its missing parts supplied by reference TRBV7-2 and TRBJ2-1, is GAGVSQSPSNKVTEKGKDVELRCDPISGHTALYWYRQSLGQGLEFLIYFQGNSAPDKSGLPSDRFSAERTGGSVSTLTIQRTQQEDSAVYLCASRVPGPQDNEQFFGPGTRLTVL.

This clonotype occurred many times. DNA for the CDR3: TGCAGTGCTAGATCCACAGGGGTGGGCAATCAGCCCCAGCATTTT. Translated: CSARSTGVGNQPQHF. The chain recombines TRBV20-1 with TRBJ1-5; TRBD1 matches 7 bases. Germline values: CDR1 DFQATT, CDR2 SNEGSKA (reference sequence). The CDR3 loop spans 15 amino acids. J gave up 2 bases and V 2 bases, and 6 bases lay outside the gene matches.

This clonotype was observed at least ten times. The chain is built from TRBV9 and TRBJ2-7; 12 bases match TRBD1. Per germline, CDR1 SGDLS and CDR2 YYNGEE. The CDR3 runs to 14 residues. The V segment lost 7 bases and the J segment 6 bases; nucleotides outside the gene matches: 8. CDR3 nucleotide sequence: TGTGCCAGCCGACCCGGGACAGGGGGCGGCGAGCAGTACTTC. It yields the protein CASRPGTGGGEQYF.

In this sample, this clonotype turned up a few times. A much larger clone differs from this one at a single base, so this may be a read error. This chain links TRBV5-1 with TRBJ2-7; TRBD1 agrees at 7 bases. With 2 bases clipped from V and 7 bases from J, the junction kept 12 bases outside the gene matches. Germline lookup yields CDR1 SGHRS and CDR2 YFSETQ. The CDR3 runs 15 residues. The CDR3 region has the DNA TGCGCCAGCAGCTTATCAGGGGGTTCAAGAGGGGAGCAGTACTTC. It is translated as CASSLSGGSRGEQYF.

This clonotype occurred many times. The rearrangement uses TRBV5-1 and TRBJ2-5, with D perhaps TRBD2 (5 bases). Per germline, CDR1 SGHRS and CDR2 YFSETQ. V was pared by 0 bases and J by 3 bases, with 9 bases between. The CDR3 spans 14 residues. The CDR3 loop is CASSLGGGEETQYF. Here the CDR3 DNA reads TGCGCCAGCAGCTTGGGTGGAGGAGAAGAGACCCAGTACTTC.

This clonotype was seen repeatedly, ten times or more. This chain uses TRBV20-1 with TRBJ2-1; perhaps TRBD1 as D (5 bases). Germline lookup yields CDR1 DFQATT and CDR2 SNEGSKA (reference sequence). Trimming took 5 bases from V and 1 from J, leaving 24 bases between them. The CDR3 runs 18 residues. CDR3 protein: CSAGTVAGLIRSYNEQFF. The CDR3 nucleotides read TGCAGTGCTGGTACCGTGGCAGGGCTAATACGGTCCTACAATGAGCAGTTCTTC.

This clonotype was detected ten times or more. The chain links TRBV11-2 to TRBJ2-2; D not resolved. Germline CDR1 and CDR2: SGHAT and FQNNGV. The ends were cut back, 6 bases at V and 0 bases at J, with 5 bases in the middle. The CDR3 extends over 13 amino acids. The CDR3 is CASRRSNTGELFF. In nucleotides, the CDR3 is TGTGCCAGCAGGAGGTCGAACACCGGGGAGCTGTTTTTT.

This clonotype was found a few times. The J gene is TRBJ2-2, the V gene TRBV29-1; possibly TRBD2 for D (5 bases). The CDR3 runs 13 residues. The V gene's germline CDR1 is SQVTM and CDR2 ANQGSEA. Trimming cost V 7 bases and J 3 bases, with 12 bases left between them. The CDR3 spells CSAGVTYTGELFF. DNA of the CDR3: TGCAGCGCCGGGGTCACCTACACCGGGGAGCTGTTTTTT.

This clonotype was detected ten times or more. The chain employs TRBV18 and TRBJ1-2; D perhaps matches TRBD1 (5 bases). CDR3 length equals 14 residues. The V gene lost 2 bases and the J gene lost 8 bases, with 15 bases spanning the gap. The germline V gene encodes CDR1 KGHSH and CDR2 LQKENI. CDR3 in DNA: TGTGCCAGCTCACCAGGACCCGGGGCGCGGGGCTACACCTTC. It specifies CASSPGPGARGYTF.